This T cell receptor beta chain was observed in a study of blood T cell repertoires in COVID-19. Measured with immunoSEQ multiplex PCR; TCRdb has only the in-frame clones, and not every one. Of roughly 260,000 clones listed, 70% to 85% are singletons. This clone was detected a few times. This receptor was identified in a woman in her thirties or forties with active or convalescent COVID-19. Sequencing was done on a sample of peripheral blood.

CDR3 coding DNA: TGTGCCAGCAGCTTTGGTGACAGCGCTTCACCCCTCCACTTT. Its protein product is CASSFGDSASPLHF. J is TRBJ1-6 and V is TRBV7-6; D is perhaps TRBD1 (5 bases). Germline-derived CDR1 and CDR2 are SGHVS and FNYEAQ. The CDR3 runs to 14 residues. The V end was cut by 3 bases, the J end by 9 bases, with 12 bases between.